This T cell receptor beta chain was profiled in a study of metastatic and nonmetastatic thyroid tumors. No patient had received any treatment before thyroid surgery. Between the trimmed V and J ends, which lost 5 bases and 7 bases, there was a span of 11 bases. The CDR3 consists of 12 residues. Germline CDR1 and CDR2: MDHEN and SYDVKM. Ten or more counts support this clone. TCRdb re-called the PCR reads through MiXCR. The data show about 59,000 clones, about a sixth seen once. This rearrangement joins TRBV28 to TRBJ1-1, with D uncertain. Sequencing input: blood. The sequence came from a male donor with papillary thyroid cancer or a benign thyroid nodule (not recorded which). Some clones in this sample may be carry-over from other donors' samples. CDR3 region: CASSPGFVEAFF. In DNA, the CDR3 is TGTGCCAGCAGTCCCGGGTTTGTTGAAGCTTTCTTT.